The 14 T cell receptor beta chains listed next were all sequenced from one sample in a study of STAT5B mutations in CD4+ large granular lymphocyte leukemia. The data were produced by immunoSEQ multiplex PCR, yet TCRdb's version contains in-frame clones alone and is incomplete. The sample holds under 35,000 clones; 65% to 85% are singletons and the top ten take about 2%. Material for sequencing was CD4+ T cells from blood buffy coats. The receptors were gathered from a human donor in good health.

V is TRBV5-1 and J is TRBJ2-7, with D possibly TRBD1 on 5 matching bases. V shed 4 bases and J shed 6 bases, with 14 bases lying between them. Germline-derived CDR1 and CDR2 are SGHRS and YFSETQ. There are 13 residues in the CDR3. The CDR3 nucleotides are TGCGCCAGCAGCGAGCAGGGAAATCCCGAGCAGTACTTC. It specifies CASSEQGNPEQYF.

The V gene is TRBV28, the J gene TRBJ2-2, with TRBD2 matching over 13 bases. V shed 7 bases, J shed 7 bases, and the junction held 9 bases outside the gene matches. This CDR3 has 16 amino acids. The germline gives CDR1 MDHEN, CDR2 SYDVKM. In DNA form, the CDR3 reads TGTGCCAGCATCGGGGGACTAGCGGGATCTGGCGGGGAGCTGTTTTTT. It translates to CASIGGLAGSGGELFF.

In this sample, this clone turned up a few times. V is TRBV2 and J is TRBJ2-7; no firm D call. CDR1 SNHLY and CDR2 FYNNEI come from the germline V gene. V gave up 6 bases and J gave up 3 bases, with 6 bases separating them. This CDR3 spans 11 amino acids. The chain's CDR3 is CASRENYEQYF. CDR3 nucleotides: TGTGCCAGCAGGGAAAACTACGAGCAGTACTTC.

This chain uses TRBV28 with TRBJ2-7; 7 bases map to TRBD1. The CDR3 has 12 amino acids. Unmatched junction bases numbered 4, after V lost 3 bases and J lost 8 bases. Germline V gene lookup returns CDR1 MDHEN and CDR2 SYDVKM. CDR3 coding DNA: TGTGCCAGCAGTTTCCAGGGGGTCAAGCAGTACTTC. Protein: CASSFQGVKQYF.

This sequence joins TRBV2 and TRBJ2-5, with TRBD1 identical over 7 bases. V was pared by 5 bases and J by 1 base, with 4 bases of the junction left unmatched. CDR3 length: 14 amino acids. Germline V CDR1 and CDR2: SNHLY, FYNNEI. For the CDR3, the DNA is TGTGCCAGCAGTCCCGGACAGGTCCAAGAGACCCAGTACTTC. Translating gives CASSPGQVQETQYF.

The chain couples TRBV14 to TRBJ2-1, with 7 bases matching TRBD1. CDR1 is SGHDN, CDR2 FVKESK, per germline. The CDR3 extends over 14 amino acids. V shed 4 bases, J shed 7 bases, and the junction held 7 bases outside the gene matches. The CDR3 coding sequence is TGTGCCAGCAGCCCCCGACAGGGCGGGAATGAGCAGTTCTTC. It is translated as CASSPRQGGNEQFF.

A few counts support this clone. This sequence joins TRBV27 and TRBJ1-5; D call uncertain. Germline loops: CDR1 MNHEY, CDR2 SMNVEV (reference sequence). This CDR3 region has 12 residues. V gave up 3 bases and J gave up 9 bases, with 9 bases separating them. CDR3 DNA sequence: TGTGCCAGCAGTTTCCATGCGGGGCCCCAGCATTTT. Its protein is CASSFHAGPQHF.

The J gene is TRBJ2-1, the V gene TRBV25-1; 9 bases are shared with TRBD1. Germline trimming cut 5 bases from V and 6 bases from J; bases unmatched to any gene: 11. This CDR3 contains 16 residues. Germline CDR1 reads MGHDK; CDR2 reads SYGVNS. The CDR3 reads CASSPRDRESVNEQFF. CDR3 bases: TGTGCCAGCAGTCCTCGGGACAGGGAAAGTGTCAATGAGCAGTTCTTC. The whole variable domain, filled in from reference TRBV25-1 and TRBJ2-1, reads EADIYQTPRYLVIGTGKKITLECSQTMGHDKMYWYQQDPGMELHLIHYSYGVNSTEKGDLSSESTVSRIRTEHFPLTLESARPSHTSQYLCASSPRDRESVNEQFFGPGTRLTVL.

The gene calls are TRBV7-9 and TRBJ1-1; the D gene is possibly TRBD1 (6 bases). This CDR3 spans 14 amino acids. Germline V gene lookup returns CDR1 SEHNR and CDR2 FQNEAQ (reference sequence). Trimming removed 5 bases from V and 3 bases from J, with 13 bases in between. The CDR3 loop is CASSEGGAYTEAFF. CDR3 in DNA: TGTGCCAGCAGCGAAGGGGGGGCCTACACTGAAGCTTTCTTT.

The chain couples TRBV5-4 to TRBJ2-5; D unclear. The CDR3 has 14 residues. With 2 bases removed from V and 3 bases from J, the gap between germline ends came to 11 bases. Germline assignment: CDR1 SGHNT and CDR2 YYREEE (reference sequence). The chain's CDR3 is CASSFVDTEETQYF. Here the CDR3 DNA reads TGTGCCAGCAGCTTCGTTGACACCGAAGAGACCCAGTACTTC.

V gene TRBV29-1 combines with J gene TRBJ1-1; D perhaps matches TRBD1 (5 bases). The germline V and J ends were trimmed by 5 bases and 4 bases, with 23 bases remaining between them. CDR3 size: 16 residues. The germline V gene encodes CDR1 SQVTM and CDR2 ANQGSEA. The CDR3 coding sequence is TGCAGCGTTCTCCGCCGGTCGCAGGGTATTTTCACTGAAGCTTTCTTT. Translated, it gives CSVLRRSQGIFTEAFF.

The rearrangement uses TRBV21-1 and TRBJ2-5; the table's D gene call, TRBD1, was not cross checked with the DNA. TRBV21-1 is flagged as a pseudogene. The CDR3 contains 21 residues. CDR3 DNA: TGTGCCAGCGCTACGCGTATATTTGGGACAGCGAAAAGCCGGTACCAAGAGACCCAGTACTTC. Protein product: CASATRIFGTAKSRYQETQYF.

The chain joins TRBV2 to TRBJ1-3; D ambiguous. The CDR3 has 13 amino acids. Germline CDR1 reads SNHLY; CDR2 reads FYNNEI. V was shortened by 7 bases and J by 0 bases, with 7 bases between the two germline ends. In DNA, the CDR3 is TGTGCCAGCATGAGTAGCTCTGGAAACACCATATATTTT. It codes for CASMSSSGNTIYF. Full variable domain (rest looked up from reference TRBV2 and TRBJ1-3): EPEVTQTPSHQVTQMGQEVILRCVPISNHLYFYWYRQILGQKVEFLVSFYNNEISEKSEIFDDQFSVERPDGSNFTLKIRSTKLEDSAMYFCASMSSSGNTIYFGEGSWLTVV.

V gene TRBV28 combines with J gene TRBJ1-4; perhaps TRBD1 as D (5 bases). The CDR3 runs to 13 residues. CDR1 and CDR2 from the germline V gene are MDHEN and SYDVKM. Trimming removed 8 bases from V and 7 bases from J, with 14 bases in between. In DNA form, the CDR3 reads TGTGCCAGCGCCAGGGCGGATAGTGAAAAACTGTTTTTT. Protein: CASARADSEKLFF.